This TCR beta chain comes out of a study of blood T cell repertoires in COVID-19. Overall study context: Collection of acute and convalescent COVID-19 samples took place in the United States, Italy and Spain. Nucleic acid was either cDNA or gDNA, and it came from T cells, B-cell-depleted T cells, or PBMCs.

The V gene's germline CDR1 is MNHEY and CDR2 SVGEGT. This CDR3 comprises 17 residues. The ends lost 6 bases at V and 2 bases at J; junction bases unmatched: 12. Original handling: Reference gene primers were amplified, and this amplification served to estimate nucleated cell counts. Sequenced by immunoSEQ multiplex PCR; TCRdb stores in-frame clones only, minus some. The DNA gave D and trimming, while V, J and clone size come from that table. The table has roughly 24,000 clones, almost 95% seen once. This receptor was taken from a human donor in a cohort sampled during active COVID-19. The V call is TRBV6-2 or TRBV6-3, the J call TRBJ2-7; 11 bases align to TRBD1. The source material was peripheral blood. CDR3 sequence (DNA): TGTGCCAGCAGCCCGTTCCTCCCGGGACAGGGGGCCTACGAGCAGTACTTC. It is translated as CASSPFLPGQGAYEQYF.